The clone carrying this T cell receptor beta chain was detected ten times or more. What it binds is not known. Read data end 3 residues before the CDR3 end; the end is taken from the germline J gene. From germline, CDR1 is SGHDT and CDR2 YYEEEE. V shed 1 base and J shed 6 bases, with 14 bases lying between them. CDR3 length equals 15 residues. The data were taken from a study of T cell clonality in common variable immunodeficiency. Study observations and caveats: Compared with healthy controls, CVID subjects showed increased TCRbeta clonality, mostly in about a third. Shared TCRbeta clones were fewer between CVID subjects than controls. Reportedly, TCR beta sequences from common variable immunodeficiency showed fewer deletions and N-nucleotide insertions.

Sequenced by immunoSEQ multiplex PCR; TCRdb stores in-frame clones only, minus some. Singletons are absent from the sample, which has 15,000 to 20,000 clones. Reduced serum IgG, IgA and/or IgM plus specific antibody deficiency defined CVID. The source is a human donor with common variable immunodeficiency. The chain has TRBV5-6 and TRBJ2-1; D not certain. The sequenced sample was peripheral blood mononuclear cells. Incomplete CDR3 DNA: TGTGCCAGCAGCTTGAAGCAGGCTCTAATCAATGAG. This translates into CASSLKQALINE. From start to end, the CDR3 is CASSLKQALINEQFF.